This T cell receptor beta chain was documented in a study of T cells in Graves' hyperthyroidism and ophthalmopathy. General observations from the study: In validation, the model predicted ophthalmopathy. These predictions came a median approximately 6.5 months before onset. Blood shared most expanded thyroid clonotypes above 0.001.

Researchers amplified the TCR beta CDR3 regions from RNA transcripts. Researchers ran a first-round RT-PCR on the TCR CDR3 using the HTBI primer set. From the multiplex PCR reads, TCRdb called clonotypes with MiXCR, one entry per CDR3 protein. The table has 500,000 to 600,000 distinct CDR3 sequences, around 50% seen once. Diagnoses used clinical symptoms, serum thyroxine and TRAb, thyroid ultrasound and orbital computed tomography. For this clonotype: Its antigen is not known.

The CDR3 runs to 15 residues. V was clipped by 6 bases and J by 1 base, with 16 bases between them. This chain joins TRBV12-3 or TRBV12-4 and TRBJ2-7, with a weak D call TRBD1 (5 bases). The source material was peripheral blood or thyroid tissue (not recorded which). The receptor was isolated from an adult woman with Graves' disease, either hyperthyroidism or ophthalmopathy (not recorded which). CDR3 bases: TGTGCCAGCAGCTCTAACCAGGGAACGTCCTACGAGCAGTACTTC. This translates into CASSSNQGTSYEQYF.